A single sample gave rise to the 20 T cell receptor beta chains below, sequenced in a study of cytomegalovirus exposure and HLA in healthy donors. 13 Jbeta primers and 60 Vbeta primers were used for the PCR. Method: immunoSEQ multiplex PCR; TCRdb's copy keeps in-frame clones and lacks some. The sample includes 160,000 or so clones, 84% seen only once; the top ten take roughly 1%. Sequenced: PBMCs. The receptors stem from a man aged 25 to 40 in good health and CMV-seronegative.

On this clone itself: A read error may account for a junction end that differs from germline. The chain has TRBV7-2 and TRBJ2-1, with 10 positions matching TRBD2. Germline CDR1 and CDR2: SGHTA and FQGNSA. The CDR3 is 15 residues long. In DNA form, the CDR3 reads TGTGCCAGCAGCTTACTAGCGGGAGCCTACGATGAGCAGTTCTTC. Protein sequence: CASSLLAGAYDEQFF. Complete variable domain (other parts from reference TRBV7-2 and TRBJ2-1): GAGVSQSPSNKVTEKGKDVELRCDPISGHTALYWYRQSLGQGLEFLIYFQGNSAPDKSGLPSDRFSAERTGGSVSTLTIQRTQQEDSAVYLCASSLLAGAYDEQFFGPGTRLTVL.

The gene calls are TRBV29-1 and TRBJ2-1; maybe TRBD1 (7 bases). In germline, CDR1 is SQVTM, CDR2 ANQGSEA. The CDR3 runs to 11 residues. The V end was cut by 8 bases, the J end by 9 bases, with 14 bases between. The CDR3 region has the DNA TGCAGCTCACAGGGGCGGGGTGAGCAGTTCTTC. Residues: CSSQGRGEQFF.

The chain employs TRBV4-2 and TRBJ1-1; no reliable D call. V lost 0 bases and J 11 bases, leaving 13 bases between the germline ends. Germline CDR1 is LGHNA and CDR2 is YNFKEQ. The CDR3 has 13 residues. For the CDR3, the DNA is TGTGCCAGCAGCCAAGATGGGCCAGATCGGGCTTTCTTT. It specifies CASSQDGPDRAFF.

The rearrangement links TRBV6-4 to TRBJ1-1; a possible D gene is TRBD1 (5 bases). The V and J ends lost 3 bases and 1 base respectively, with 6 bases between them. Germline V gene lookup returns CDR1 MRHNA and CDR2 SNTAGT. The CDR3 extends over 13 amino acids. The CDR3 DNA reads TGTGCCAGCAGTGAACAGGAGAACACTGAAGCTTTCTTT. It translates to CASSEQENTEAFF.

This chain's CDR3 is CASSPIAGGSEETQYF. As DNA, the CDR3 is TGCGCCAGCAGCCCCATAGCGGGAGGGTCGGAAGAGACCCAGTACTTC. The chain has TRBV5-1 and TRBJ2-5; 11 positions match TRBD2. The CDR3 extends over 16 amino acids. V shed 4 bases and J 3 bases; nucleotides not matched to a gene: 8. Germline V lookup: CDR1 SGHRS, CDR2 YFSETQ.

This clone was seen a few times. The chain links TRBV7-2 to TRBJ2-7, with 11 bases lining up with TRBD2. Germline values: CDR1 SGHTA, CDR2 FQGNSA. V lost 4 bases and J lost 5; bases outside the gene matches: 7. The CDR3 is 15 residues long. This CDR3 reads CASSWTSGLLNEQYF. The CDR3 coding sequence is TGTGCCAGCAGCTGGACTAGCGGGCTTCTCAACGAGCAGTACTTC.

This clone is a singleton in its sample. The rearrangement uses TRBV7-9 and TRBJ2-5; TRBD1 agrees at 10 bases. J gave up 5 bases and V 6 bases, and 6 bases lay outside the gene matches. This CDR3 spans 14 amino acids. The germline V gene has CDR1 SEHNR and CDR2 FQNEAQ (reference sequence). CDR3 coding DNA: TGTGCCAGCAGTACAGACAGGGGGCGGGAGACCCAGTACTTC. It encodes CASSTDRGRETQYF.

The chain joins TRBV28 to TRBJ1-5, with TRBD1 as a possible D gene (6 bases). V lost 6 bases, J lost 8 bases, and 8 bases lay in between. Germline CDR1 and CDR2: MDHEN and SYDVKM. This CDR3 has 11 residues. The CDR3: CASSQGKPQHF. DNA for the CDR3: TGTGCCAGCAGCCAGGGGAAGCCCCAGCATTTT.

This chain links TRBV10-1 with TRBJ1-1, with 8 bases lining up with TRBD1. Germline values: CDR1 WNHNN, CDR2 SYGVQD (reference sequence). This CDR3 is built from 14 residues. With V trimmed by 4 bases and J by 1 base, 2 bases remained unmatched. The CDR3 loop is CASSGDRKNTEAFF. The CDR3 region has the DNA TGCGCCAGCAGTGGGGACAGGAAGAACACTGAAGCTTTCTTT.

The chain couples TRBV28 to TRBJ1-6; unclear D gene. Between the trimmed V and J ends, which lost 2 bases and 7 bases, there was a span of 12 bases. CDR1 and CDR2 from the germline V gene are MDHEN and SYDVKM. This CDR3 is 15 amino acids long. The CDR3 is CASSLPLTGNSPLHF. The CDR3 coding sequence is TGTGCCAGCAGTTTACCCTTGACGGGAAATTCACCCCTCCACTTT.

In this sample, this clone turned up a few times. The genes are TRBV30 and TRBJ1-1; 9 bases align to TRBD1. This CDR3 comprises 13 residues. The J segment lost 10 bases and the V segment lost 2 bases, leaving 8 bases of the junction unmatched. The germline V gene encodes CDR1 GTSNPN and CDR2 SVGIG (reference sequence). The CDR3 nucleotides read TGTGCCTGGAGTACCGGGACAGGGACCCTAGCTTTCTTT. Amino acid sequence: CAWSTGTGTLAFF.

The chain recombines TRBV19 with TRBJ2-1; 7 nucleotides agree with TRBD2. Trimming cost V 8 bases and J 3 bases; bases outside gene matches: 7. CDR1 is LNHDA, CDR2 SQIVND, per germline (reference sequence). This CDR3 region has 14 residues. The CDR3 protein is CASRPSGVYNEQFF. The CDR3, as DNA: TGTGCCAGTCGACCGAGCGGGGTCTACAATGAGCAGTTCTTC.

DNA of the CDR3: TGTGCCAGTAGTCCCCCGGGACAGGAGTACTATGGCTACACCTTC. This encodes CASSPPGQEYYGYTF. V gene TRBV19 combines with J gene TRBJ1-2, with 8 positions matching TRBD1. The germline V gene encodes CDR1 LNHDA and CDR2 SQIVND (reference sequence). The CDR3 is 15 amino acids. Losses at the gene ends were 5 bases for V and 3 bases for J; bases not matched to a gene: 8.

The CDR3 sequence: CASSQPKAAVLYGYTF. The CDR3 DNA sequence: TGCGCCAGCAGCCAACCAAAAGCGGCCGTATTATATGGCTACACCTTC. The chain has TRBV4-1 and TRBJ1-2, with unresolved D. This CDR3 is built from 16 residues. Trimming shortened V by 2 bases and J by 5 bases, and 18 bases separated the two germline ends. Germline V gene lookup returns CDR1 MGHRA and CDR2 YSYEKL.

The V and J genes are TRBV27 and TRBJ2-7; the D gene is possibly TRBD2 (5 bases). Germline CDR1 reads MNHEY; CDR2 reads SMNVEV (reference sequence). The CDR3 runs 14 residues. Trimming shortened V by 0 bases and J by 2 bases, and 8 bases separated the two germline ends. For the CDR3, the DNA is TGTGCCAGCAGTTTATCAGGACTCGCCTACGAGCAGTACTTC. As protein: CASSLSGLAYEQYF.

This clone occurred once. This chain uses TRBV13 with TRBJ2-7; TRBD2 agrees at 9 bases. CDR3 size: 15 residues. The V gene's germline CDR1 is PRHDT and CDR2 FYEKMQ (reference sequence). Trimming removed 2 bases from V and 5 bases from J; junction bases left unmatched: 7. CDR3 DNA: TGTGCCAGCAGCTTAACCCCTAGCGGGGCCCACGAGCAGTACTTC. This codes for CASSLTPSGAHEQYF.

This clone was detected only a few times. CDR3 region: CASSDLSGTGELFF. In DNA, the CDR3 is TGCGCCAGCAGTGACCTCTCAGGGACCGGGGAGCTGTTTTTT. The genes are TRBV10-1 and TRBJ2-2, with TRBD1 as a possible D gene (5 bases). Germline-derived CDR1 and CDR2 are WNHNN and SYGVQD (reference sequence). V was trimmed by 3 bases and J by 5 bases, leaving 10 bases between them. This CDR3 region has 14 residues.

This clone appeared a few times. The genes are TRBV30 and TRBJ1-3, with unresolved D. The germline V and J ends were trimmed by 2 bases and 0 bases, with 8 bases remaining between them. This CDR3 has 14 residues. The germline V gene has CDR1 GTSNPN and CDR2 SVGIG (reference sequence). CDR3 protein: CAWSPGVSGNTIYF. The CDR3 DNA sequence: TGTGCCTGGAGTCCCGGGGTCTCTGGAAACACCATATATTTT.

The chain employs TRBV20-1 and TRBJ2-7; possible D gene TRBD1, 6 bases. The CDR3 is 11 residues long. Germline-derived CDR1 and CDR2 are DFQATT and SNEGSKA (reference sequence). The V gene lost 0 bases and the J gene lost 7 bases, with 7 bases spanning the gap. The CDR3 DNA sequence: TGCAGTGCTAGAGAAGACAGGGAGCAGTACTTC. This gives the protein CSAREDREQYF.

The chain combines TRBV6-4 with TRBJ2-1, with D tentatively TRBD1 (5 bases). The V gene's germline CDR1 is MRHNA and CDR2 SNTAGT. The CDR3 is 13 residues long. V lost 4 bases to trimming and J lost 11 bases, with 15 bases between them. The CDR3 region is CASSVERGNKQFF. CDR3 bases: TGTGCCAGCAGTGTCGAAAGGGGAAACAAGCAGTTCTTC.